The rows below give T cell receptor beta chains drawn from one sample of a study of radiotherapy plus CTLA-4 blockade in lung cancer. Assay: immunoSEQ multiplex PCR; the TCRdb copy retains only in-frame clones and omits some. Among 70,000 to 95,000 clones listed, about four fifths were seen once. The specimen comprised peripheral blood, sampled from a patient treated with radiotherapy plus ipilimumab. The receptors come from a human donor with non-small cell lung cancer that progressed on radiotherapy plus ipilimumab. Each CDR3 is given with its conserved first and last residue. The order of the fields is V gene, J gene, D gene, clone size, CDR3 protein, CDR3 DNA. The D gene is left open where the match is weak. Clone size is stated in some rows and not others, as once, few, many or a class when expanded.

>TRBV27|TRBJ2-5|TRBD1|-
CASSGSTGGETQYF
TGTGCCAGCAGTGGGTCGACAGGGGGTGAGACCCAGTACTTC
>TRBV13|TRBJ1-2|TRBD1|few
CASSPRGQPNYGYTF
TGTGCCAGCAGCCCCAGGGGACAGCCTAACTATGGCTACACCTTC
>TRBV7-2|TRBJ2-5|-|-
CASSRQGGETQYF
TGTGCCAGCAGCCGCCAGGGGGGGGAGACCCAGTACTTC
>TRBV2|TRBJ1-2|-|few
CASSAGRGSYGYTF
TGTGCCAGCAGTGCCGGTCGGGGGTCCTATGGCTACACCTTC
>TRBV7-3|TRBJ2-3|TRBD2|-
CASSRTPPRGGTDTQYF
TGTGCCAGCAGCCGAACCCCTCCGCGGGGGGGTACAGATACGCAGTATTTT
>TRBV30|TRBJ2-5|TRBD1|-
CAWNGQGGETQYF
TGTGCCTGGAATGGACAGGGTGGAGAGACCCAGTACTTC
>TRBV6-5|TRBJ2-7|TRBD2|-
CASSSPTSGTYEQYF
TGTGCCAGCAGTTCTCCGACTAGCGGAACCTACGAGCAGTACTTC
>TRBV6-6|TRBJ1-5|-|once
CASSSQVGQDNQPQHF
TGTGCCAGCAGTTCGCAAGTGGGACAAGACAATCAGCCCCAGCATTTT
>TRBV4-1|TRBJ2-7|-|-
CASSQEIYARYEQYF
TGCGCCAGCAGCCAAGAAATCTACGCACGGTACGAGCAGTACTTC
>TRBV14|TRBJ2-1|TRBD2|-
CASSQDRTSGRYYNEQFF
TGTGCCAGCAGCCAAGATAGGACTAGCGGGAGGTACTACAATGAGCAGTTCTTC
>TRBV4-3|TRBJ1-1|TRBD1|-
CASSQLQGSAFF
TGCGCCAGCAGCCAATTACAGGGGTCGGCTTTCTTT
>TRBV4-3|TRBJ1-6|TRBD1|-
CASSQASGTGSSPLHF
TGCGCCAGCAGCCAAGCCTCCGGGACAGGGAGTTCACCCCTCCACTTT
>TRBV5-1|TRBJ2-7|-|-
CASSLGAGRQDEQYF
TGCGCCAGCAGCTTGGGGGCGGGGAGGCAAGACGAGCAGTACTTC
>TRBV7-2|TRBJ1-4|-|few
CASSLIFGGSNEKLFF
TGTGCCAGCAGCTTAATTTTCGGGGGCTCTAATGAAAAACTGTTTTTT
>TRBV28|TRBJ1-2|-|-
CASSLGLYGYTF
TGTGCCAGCAGTTTGGGGCTATACGGCTACACCTTC
>TRBV9|TRBJ1-1|TRBD1|-
CASSVDGRGSTEAFF
TGTGCCAGCAGCGTAGACGGCAGGGGGAGCACTGAAGCTTTCTTT
>TRBV19|TRBJ1-5|-|-
CASSPGDQPQHF
TGTGCCAGTAGCCCGGGAGACCAGCCCCAGCATTTT
>TRBV13|TRBJ1-3|-|-
CASSFGGVAGNTIYF
TGTGCCAGCAGCTTTGGAGGGGTGGCTGGAAACACCATATATTTT
>TRBV15|TRBJ2-7|-|once
CATSIRQGLGEQYF
TGTGCCACCAGCATACGACAGGGACTAGGCGAGCAGTACTTC
>TRBV4-1|TRBJ2-5|-|-
CASSLASGATGGETQYF
TGCGCCAGCAGCCTTGCTTCCGGGGCGACTGGCGGGGAGACCCAGTACTTC
>TRBV5-1|TRBJ1-4|TRBD1|-
CASSPRTGAGTNEKLFF
TGCGCCAGCAGCCCAAGGACAGGGGCGGGAACTAATGAAAAACTGTTTTTT
>TRBV18|TRBJ2-3|TRBD2|once
CASSLTSGRTDTQYF
TGTGCCAGCTCACTGACTAGCGGGCGCACAGATACGCAGTATTTT
>TRBV11-2|TRBJ2-5|TRBD2|-
CASSPRGAGGETQYF
TGTGCCAGCAGCCCCCGGGGTGCGGGAGGGGAGACCCAGTACTTC
>TRBV27|TRBJ2-1|TRBD2|-
CASSPRRGEYNEQFF
TGTGCCAGCAGCCCTCGACGGGGGGAGTACAATGAGCAGTTCTTC
>TRBV20-1|TRBJ2-7|TRBD2|-
CRAAGGGEQYF
TGCAGGGCAGCGGGGGGAGGGGAGCAGTACTTC
>TRBV5-1|TRBJ1-4|-|-
CASSIPTAGEEKLFF
TGCGCCAGCAGTATCCCGACAGCGGGGGAGGAAAAACTGTTTTTT
>TRBV6-5|TRBJ1-3|-|-
CASSYGVAGNTIYF
TGTGCCAGCAGTTATGGTGTCGCTGGAAACACCATATATTTT
>TRBV13|TRBJ1-5|-|-
CASSRTTYSNQPQHF
TGTGCCAGCAGCAGGACAACTTATAGCAATCAGCCCCAGCATTTT
>TRBV6-1|TRBJ2-7|-|-
CASSETRLYEQYF
TGTGCCAGCAGTGAAACCAGGCTATACGAGCAGTACTTC
>TRBV18|TRBJ2-3|-|-
CASSPPASTDTQYF
TGTGCCAGCTCACCACCTGCCAGCACAGATACGCAGTATTTT
>TRBV7-2|TRBJ2-1|TRBD2|-
CASSLGRSSGINEQFF
TGTGCCAGCAGCTTAGGTAGGTCTAGCGGGATCAATGAGCAGTTCTTC
>TRBV7-2|TRBJ2-1|TRBD2|-
CASSLGSGRYNEQFF
TGTGCCAGCAGCTTGGGGAGCGGGAGGTACAATGAGCAGTTCTTC
>TRBV6-5|TRBJ1-1|-|-
CASSKTRNTEAFF
TGTGCCAGCAGTAAGACTAGGAACACTGAAGCTTTCTTT
>TRBV10-3|TRBJ1-1|-|-
CAISERVMNTEAFF
TGTGCCATCAGTGAGCGGGTCATGAACACTGAAGCTTTCTTT
>TRBV27|TRBJ2-1|TRBD1|few
CASRLWTGANEQFF
TGTGCCAGCCGACTATGGACAGGGGCCAATGAGCAGTTCTTC
>TRBV5-1|TRBJ1-1|-|-
CASSLVVNTEAFF
TGCGCCAGCAGCTTGGTAGTGAACACTGAAGCTTTCTTT
>TRBV7-9|TRBJ1-1|-|-
CASGIGMNTEAFF
TGTGCCAGCGGGATTGGGATGAACACTGAAGCTTTCTTT
>TRBV9|TRBJ2-3|TRBD2|-
CASSVTLGLVSDTQYF
TGTGCCAGCAGCGTAACTCTGGGACTAGTGTCGGATACGCAGTATTTT
>TRBV9|TRBJ1-3|-|-
CASSVAGLSGNTIYF
TGTGCCAGCAGCGTAGCTGGGCTCTCTGGAAACACCATATATTTT
>TRBV6-5|TRBJ2-1|TRBD2|-
CASSWSGRGSYNEQFF
TGTGCCAGCAGTTGGAGCGGGAGAGGGTCCTACAATGAGCAGTTCTTC
>TRBV5-1|TRBJ1-3|-|-
CASSLSGETASGNTIYF
TGCGCCAGCAGCTTGTCTGGGGAGACAGCCTCTGGAAACACCATATATTTT
>TRBV7-2|TRBJ2-2|TRBD2|-
CASSPLAPGELFF
TGTGCCAGCAGCCCACTAGCGCCCGGGGAGCTGTTTTTT
>TRBV5-8|TRBJ2-1|-|-
CASSLGGYLSYNEQFF
TGTGCCAGCAGCTTGGGGGGGTATTTGTCCTACAATGAGCAGTTCTTC
>TRBV9|TRBJ1-2|-|once
CASSVNGYGYTF
TGTGCCAGCAGCGTAAATGGGTATGGCTACACCTTC
>TRBV5-1|TRBJ1-6|TRBD1|few
CASSMTGESSPLHF
TGCGCCAGCAGCATGACAGGGGAAAGTTCACCCCTCCACTTT
>TRBV29-1|TRBJ1-1|TRBD1|-
CSVAGDPRRGVSTEAFF
TGCAGCGTTGCCGGTGACCCCCGCAGGGGGGTGAGCACTGAAGCTTTCTTT
>TRBV29-1|TRBJ2-2|TRBD2|few
CSDPGLAGGLGTGELFF
TGCAGCGACCCCGGGCTAGCGGGGGGGCTAGGCACCGGGGAGCTGTTTTTT
>TRBV4-3|TRBJ2-1|-|-
CASSQDLGGTYNEQFF
TGCGCCAGCAGCCAAGATCTTGGGGGTACCTACAATGAGCAGTTCTTC
>TRBV27|TRBJ2-2|TRBD1|-
CASRRDRDTGELFF
TGTGCCAGCAGGCGGGACAGGGACACCGGGGAGCTGTTTTTT
>TRBV6-4|TRBJ2-3|-|few
CASSESVASGNTQYF
TGTGCCAGCAGTGAATCGGTAGCGTCTGGTAATACGCAGTATTTT
>TRBV7-2|TRBJ2-3|-|-
CASSLRVTQYF
TGTGCCAGCAGCTTGCGGGTGACGCAGTATTTT
>TRBV7-8|TRBJ2-2|TRBD1|-
CASSPRQGLDTGELFF
TGTGCCAGCAGCCCCCGACAGGGGCTGGACACCGGGGAGCTGTTTTTT
>TRBV28|TRBJ1-2|TRBD1|-
CASFTGAYGYTF
TGTGCCAGTTTTACAGGGGCCTATGGCTACACCTTC